This TCR beta chain was documented in a study of cytomegalovirus exposure and HLA in healthy donors. Findings of the study overall: Researchers catalogued under 200 TCR beta chains as cytomegalovirus-associated.

Trimming pared 3 bases from V and 4 bases from J, leaving 4 bases between. Germline loops: CDR1 MDHEN, CDR2 SYDVKM. This CDR3 spans 13 amino acids. In regard to this clone: What it binds is unknown.

The donors were part of the validation cohort of roughly 110 subjects. That cohort was separate from the first cohort, which comprised 700 or so subjects. The data were produced by immunoSEQ multiplex PCR, yet TCRdb's version contains in-frame clones alone and is incomplete. The data show more than 95,000 clones, about 87% seen once. The rearrangement uses TRBV28 and TRBJ2-6, with D uncertain. The source of this sequence is a man younger than 30 in good health and CMV-seronegative. What was sequenced was PBMCs. The CDR3 region has the DNA TGTGCCAGCAGTTTTCCGGGGGCCAACGTCCTGACTTTC. Translation: CASSFPGANVLTF.